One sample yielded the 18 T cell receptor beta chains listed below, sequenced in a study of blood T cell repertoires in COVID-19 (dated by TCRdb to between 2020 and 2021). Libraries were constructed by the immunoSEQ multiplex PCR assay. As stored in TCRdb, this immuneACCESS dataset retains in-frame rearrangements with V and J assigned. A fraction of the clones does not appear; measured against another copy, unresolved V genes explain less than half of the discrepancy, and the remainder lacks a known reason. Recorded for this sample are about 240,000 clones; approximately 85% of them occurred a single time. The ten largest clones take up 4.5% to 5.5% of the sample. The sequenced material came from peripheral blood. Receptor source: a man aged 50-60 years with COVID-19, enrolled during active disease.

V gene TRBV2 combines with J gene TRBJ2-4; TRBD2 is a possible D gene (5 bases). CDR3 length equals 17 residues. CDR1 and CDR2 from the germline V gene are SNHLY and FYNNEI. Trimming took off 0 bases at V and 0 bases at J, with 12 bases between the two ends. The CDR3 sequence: CASSEAGLGLAKNIQYF. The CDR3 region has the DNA TGTGCCAGCAGTGAAGCCGGACTCGGGCTAGCCAAAAACATTCAGTACTTC.

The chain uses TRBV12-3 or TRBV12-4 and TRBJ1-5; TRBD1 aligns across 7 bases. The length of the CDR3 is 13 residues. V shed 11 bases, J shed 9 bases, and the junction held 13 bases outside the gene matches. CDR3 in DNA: TGTGCCTGGGGGGACAGCCTCTTAGGGCCCCAGCATTTT. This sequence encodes CAWGDSLLGPQHF.

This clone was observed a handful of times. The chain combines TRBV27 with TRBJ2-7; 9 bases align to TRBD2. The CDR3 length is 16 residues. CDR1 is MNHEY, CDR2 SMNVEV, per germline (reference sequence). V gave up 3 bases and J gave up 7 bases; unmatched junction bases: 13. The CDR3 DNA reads TGTGCCAGCAGTTTCGAATATGAGCTAGCGGGGTGGGAGCAGTACTTC. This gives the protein CASSFEYELAGWEQYF.

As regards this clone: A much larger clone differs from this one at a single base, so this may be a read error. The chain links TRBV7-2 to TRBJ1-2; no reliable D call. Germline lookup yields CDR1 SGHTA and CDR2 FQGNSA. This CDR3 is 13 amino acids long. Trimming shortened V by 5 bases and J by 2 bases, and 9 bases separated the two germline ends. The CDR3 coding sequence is TGTGCCAGCAGCCAACAGCAGAACTATGGCTACACCTTC. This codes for CASSQQQNYGYTF. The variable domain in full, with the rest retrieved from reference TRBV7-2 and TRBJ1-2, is GAGVSQSPSNKVTEKGKDVELRCDPISGHTALYWYRQSLGQGLEFLIYFQGNSAPDKSGLPSDRFSAERTGGSVSTLTIQRTQQEDSAVYLCASSQQQNYGYTFGSGTRLTVV.

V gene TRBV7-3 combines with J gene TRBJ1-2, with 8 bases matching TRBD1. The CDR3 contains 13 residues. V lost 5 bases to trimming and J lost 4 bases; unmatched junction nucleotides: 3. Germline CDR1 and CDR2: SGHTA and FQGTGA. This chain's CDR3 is CASSLGQGYGYTF. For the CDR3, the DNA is TGTGCCAGCAGCCTCGGACAGGGCTATGGCTACACCTTC.

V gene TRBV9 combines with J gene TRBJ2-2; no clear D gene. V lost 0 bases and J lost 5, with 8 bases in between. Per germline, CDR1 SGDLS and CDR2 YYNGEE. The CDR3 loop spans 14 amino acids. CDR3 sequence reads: CASSVVHTTGELFF. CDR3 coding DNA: TGTGCCAGCAGCGTAGTGCACACAACCGGGGAGCTGTTTTTT.

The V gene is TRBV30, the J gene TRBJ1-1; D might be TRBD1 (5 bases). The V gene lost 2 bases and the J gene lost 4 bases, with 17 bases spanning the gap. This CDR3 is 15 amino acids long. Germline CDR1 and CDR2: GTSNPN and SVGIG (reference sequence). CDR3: CAWSTPGTWGTEAFF. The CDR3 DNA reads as TGTGCCTGGAGTACCCCTGGGACTTGGGGCACTGAAGCTTTCTTT.

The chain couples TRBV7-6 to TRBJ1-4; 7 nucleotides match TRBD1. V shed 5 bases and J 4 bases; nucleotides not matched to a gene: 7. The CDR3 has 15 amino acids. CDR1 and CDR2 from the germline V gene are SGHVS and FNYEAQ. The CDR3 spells CASSTGTVINEKLFF. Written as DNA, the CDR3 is TGTGCCAGCAGCACGGGGACAGTTATTAATGAAAAACTGTTTTTT.

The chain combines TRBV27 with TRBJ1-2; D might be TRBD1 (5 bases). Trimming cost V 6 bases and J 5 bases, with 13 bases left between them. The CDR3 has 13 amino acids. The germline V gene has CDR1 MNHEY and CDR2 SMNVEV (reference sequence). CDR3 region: CASSSTDFYGYTF. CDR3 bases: TGTGCCAGCAGCTCGACAGATTTTTATGGCTACACCTTC.

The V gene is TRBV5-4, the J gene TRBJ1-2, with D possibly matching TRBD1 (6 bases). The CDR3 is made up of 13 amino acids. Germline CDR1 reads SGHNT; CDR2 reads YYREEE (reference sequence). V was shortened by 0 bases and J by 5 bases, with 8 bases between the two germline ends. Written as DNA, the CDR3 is TGTGCCAGCAGCTTGGTACAGGGTTATGGCTACACCTTC. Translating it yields CASSLVQGYGYTF.

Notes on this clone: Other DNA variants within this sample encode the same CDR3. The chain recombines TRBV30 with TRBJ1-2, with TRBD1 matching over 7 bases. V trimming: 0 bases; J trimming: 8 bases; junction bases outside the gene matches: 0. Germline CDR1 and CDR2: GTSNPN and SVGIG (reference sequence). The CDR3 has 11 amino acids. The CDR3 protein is CAWSVGGGYTF. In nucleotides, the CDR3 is TGTGCCTGGAGTGTAGGGGGCGGCTACACCTTC.

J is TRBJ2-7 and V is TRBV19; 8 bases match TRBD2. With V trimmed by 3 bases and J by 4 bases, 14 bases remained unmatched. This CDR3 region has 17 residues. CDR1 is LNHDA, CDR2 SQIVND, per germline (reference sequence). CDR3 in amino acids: CASSISSGSGDWYEQYF. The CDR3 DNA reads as TGTGCCAGTAGTATCTCTTCTGGTAGCGGGGATTGGTACGAGCAGTACTTC.

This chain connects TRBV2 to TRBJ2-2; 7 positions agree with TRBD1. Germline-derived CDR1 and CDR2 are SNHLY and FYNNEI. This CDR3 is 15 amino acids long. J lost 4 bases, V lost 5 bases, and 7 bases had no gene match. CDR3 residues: CASSKRQGSTGELFF. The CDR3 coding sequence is TGTGCCAGCAGTAAACGACAGGGCTCCACCGGGGAGCTGTTTTTT.

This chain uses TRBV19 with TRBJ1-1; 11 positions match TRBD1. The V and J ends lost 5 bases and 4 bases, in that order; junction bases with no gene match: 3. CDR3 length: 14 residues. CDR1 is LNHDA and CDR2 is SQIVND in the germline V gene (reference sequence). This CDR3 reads CASSFGQGATEAFF. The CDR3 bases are TGTGCCAGTAGTTTTGGACAGGGGGCCACTGAAGCTTTCTTT.

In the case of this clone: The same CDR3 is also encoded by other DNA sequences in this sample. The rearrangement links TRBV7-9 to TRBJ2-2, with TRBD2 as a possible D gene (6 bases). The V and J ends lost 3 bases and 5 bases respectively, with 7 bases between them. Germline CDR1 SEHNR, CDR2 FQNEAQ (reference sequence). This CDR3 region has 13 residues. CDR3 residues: CASSFGGTGELFF. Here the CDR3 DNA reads TGTGCCAGCAGCTTTGGAGGGACCGGGGAGCTGTTTTTT.

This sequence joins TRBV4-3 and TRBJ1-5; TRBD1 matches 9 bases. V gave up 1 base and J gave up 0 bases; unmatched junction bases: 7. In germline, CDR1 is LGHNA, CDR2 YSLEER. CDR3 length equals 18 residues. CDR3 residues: CASSQAAGDRDSNQPQHF. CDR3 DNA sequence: TGCGCCAGCAGCCAAGCTGCAGGGGACAGGGATAGCAATCAGCCCCAGCATTTT.

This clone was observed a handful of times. The CDR3 sequence is CASSVVDRGTDTQYF. Here the CDR3 DNA reads TGTGCCAGCAGCGTAGTGGACAGGGGCACAGATACGCAGTATTTT. V is TRBV9 and J is TRBJ2-3, with 8 bases that match TRBD1. The germline V gene encodes CDR1 SGDLS and CDR2 YYNGEE. There are 15 residues in the CDR3. Germline trimming cut 0 bases from V and 1 base from J; bases unmatched to any gene: 1.

CDR3 in amino acids: CSARRGNTIYF. CDR3 DNA sequence: TGCAGTGCTAGGAGGGGAAACACCATATATTTT. This chain uses TRBV20-1 with TRBJ1-3, with D hard to call. Germline loops: CDR1 DFQATT, CDR2 SNEGSKA (reference sequence). This CDR3 comprises 11 residues. The V and J ends lost 3 bases and 4 bases respectively, with 4 bases between them.